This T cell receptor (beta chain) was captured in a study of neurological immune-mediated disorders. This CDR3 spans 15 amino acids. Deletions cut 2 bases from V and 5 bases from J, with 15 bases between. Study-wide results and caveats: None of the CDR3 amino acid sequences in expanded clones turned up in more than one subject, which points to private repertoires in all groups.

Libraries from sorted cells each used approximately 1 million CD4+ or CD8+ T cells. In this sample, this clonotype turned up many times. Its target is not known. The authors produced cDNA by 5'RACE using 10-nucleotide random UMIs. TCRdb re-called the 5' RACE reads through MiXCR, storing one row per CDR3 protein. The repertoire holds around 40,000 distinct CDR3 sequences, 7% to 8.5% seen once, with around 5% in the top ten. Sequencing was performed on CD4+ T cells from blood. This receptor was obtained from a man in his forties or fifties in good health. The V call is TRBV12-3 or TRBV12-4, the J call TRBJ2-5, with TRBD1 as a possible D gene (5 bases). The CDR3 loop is CASSLSAGPTETQYF. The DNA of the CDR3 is TGTGCCAGCAGTTTATCGGCAGGGCCAACGGAGACCCAGTACTTC.